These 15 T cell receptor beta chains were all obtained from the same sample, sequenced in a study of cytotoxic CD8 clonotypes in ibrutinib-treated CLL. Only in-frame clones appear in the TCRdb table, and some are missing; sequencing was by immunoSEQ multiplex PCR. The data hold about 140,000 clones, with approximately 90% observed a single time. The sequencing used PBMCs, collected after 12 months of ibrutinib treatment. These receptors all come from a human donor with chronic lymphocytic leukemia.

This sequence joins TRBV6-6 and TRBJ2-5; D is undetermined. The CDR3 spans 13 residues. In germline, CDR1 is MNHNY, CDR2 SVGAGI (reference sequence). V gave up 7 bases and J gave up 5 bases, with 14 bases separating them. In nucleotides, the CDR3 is TGTGCCAGCAATAACGGTCTGTCGGAGACCCAGTACTTC. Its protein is CASNNGLSETQYF.

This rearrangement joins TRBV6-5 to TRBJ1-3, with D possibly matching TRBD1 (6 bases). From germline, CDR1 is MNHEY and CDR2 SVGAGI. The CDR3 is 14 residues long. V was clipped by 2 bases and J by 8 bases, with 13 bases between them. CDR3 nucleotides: TGTGCCAGCAGTTACAAAGGACAGTCGGACACCATATATTTT. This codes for CASSYKGQSDTIYF.

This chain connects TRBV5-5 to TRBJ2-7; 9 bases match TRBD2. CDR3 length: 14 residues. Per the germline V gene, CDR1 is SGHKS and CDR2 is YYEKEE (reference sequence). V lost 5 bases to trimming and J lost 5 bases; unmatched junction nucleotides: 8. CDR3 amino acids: CASRTPGLAHEQYF. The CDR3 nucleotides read TGTGCCAGCAGGACCCCGGGACTAGCCCACGAGCAGTACTTC.

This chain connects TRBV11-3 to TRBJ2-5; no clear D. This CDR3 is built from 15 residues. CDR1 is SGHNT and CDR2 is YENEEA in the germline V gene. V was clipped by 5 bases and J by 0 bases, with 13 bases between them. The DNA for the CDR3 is TGTGCCAGCAGCACCGGACGGCGGAACCAAGAGACCCAGTACTTC. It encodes CASSTGRRNQETQYF.

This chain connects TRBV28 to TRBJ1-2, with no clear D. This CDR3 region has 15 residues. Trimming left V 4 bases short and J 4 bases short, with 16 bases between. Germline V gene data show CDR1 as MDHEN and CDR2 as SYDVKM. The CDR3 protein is CASSSLSEESYGYTF. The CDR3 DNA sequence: TGTGCCAGCAGTTCCCTGTCCGAGGAGAGCTATGGCTACACCTTC.

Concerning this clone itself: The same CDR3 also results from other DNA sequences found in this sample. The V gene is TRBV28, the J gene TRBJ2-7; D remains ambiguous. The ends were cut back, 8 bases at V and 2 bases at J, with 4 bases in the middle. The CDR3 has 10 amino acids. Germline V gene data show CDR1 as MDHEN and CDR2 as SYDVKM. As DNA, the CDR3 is TGTGCCAGCGGCACCTACGAGCAGTACTTC. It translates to CASGTYEQYF.

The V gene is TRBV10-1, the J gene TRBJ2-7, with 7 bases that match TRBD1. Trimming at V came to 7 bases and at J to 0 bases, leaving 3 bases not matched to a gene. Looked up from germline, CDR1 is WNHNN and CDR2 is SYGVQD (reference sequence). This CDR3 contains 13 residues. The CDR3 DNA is TGCGCCAGCACCGGGGACAGCTCCTACGAGCAGTACTTC. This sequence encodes CASTGDSSYEQYF.

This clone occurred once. CDR3 bases: TGTGCCAGCAGCTTTGGTATTGAAAAACTGTTTTTT. This gives the protein CASSFGIEKLFF. J is TRBJ1-4 and V is TRBV7-9, with D hard to call. CDR1 SEHNR and CDR2 FQNEAQ come from the germline V gene (reference sequence). CDR3 size: 12 residues. The germline V and J ends were trimmed by 3 bases and 7 bases, with 6 bases remaining between them.

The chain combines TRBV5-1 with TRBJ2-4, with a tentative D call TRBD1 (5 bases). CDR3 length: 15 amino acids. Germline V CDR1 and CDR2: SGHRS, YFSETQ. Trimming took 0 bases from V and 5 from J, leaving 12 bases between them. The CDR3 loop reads CASSLGLLQENIQYF. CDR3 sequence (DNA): TGCGCCAGCAGCTTGGGGTTATTACAGGAAAACATTCAGTACTTC.

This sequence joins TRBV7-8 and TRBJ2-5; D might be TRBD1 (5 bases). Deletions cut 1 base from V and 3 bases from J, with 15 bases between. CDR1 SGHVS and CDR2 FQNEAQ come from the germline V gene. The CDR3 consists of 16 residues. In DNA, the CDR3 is TGTGCCAGCAGCTTAGATGTCAGGGTATTAGAAGAGACCCAGTACTTC. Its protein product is CASSLDVRVLEETQYF.

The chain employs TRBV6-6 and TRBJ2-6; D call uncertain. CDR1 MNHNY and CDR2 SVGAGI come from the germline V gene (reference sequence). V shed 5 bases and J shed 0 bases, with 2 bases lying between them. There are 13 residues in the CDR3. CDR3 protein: CASSSSGANVLTF. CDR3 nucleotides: TGTGCCAGCAGTAGCTCTGGGGCCAACGTCCTGACTTTC.

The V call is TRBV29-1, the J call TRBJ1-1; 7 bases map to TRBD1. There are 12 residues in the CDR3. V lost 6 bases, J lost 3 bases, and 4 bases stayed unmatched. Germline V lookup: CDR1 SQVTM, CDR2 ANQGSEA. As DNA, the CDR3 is TGCAGCGTAGGGGGACAGTACACTGAAGCTTTCTTT. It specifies CSVGGQYTEAFF.

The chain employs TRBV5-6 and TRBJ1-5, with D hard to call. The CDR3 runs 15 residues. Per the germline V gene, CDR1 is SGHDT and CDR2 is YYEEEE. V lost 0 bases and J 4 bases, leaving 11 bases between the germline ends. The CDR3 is CASSLVGAGNQPQHF. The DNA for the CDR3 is TGTGCCAGCAGCTTGGTGGGAGCCGGGAATCAGCCCCAGCATTTT.

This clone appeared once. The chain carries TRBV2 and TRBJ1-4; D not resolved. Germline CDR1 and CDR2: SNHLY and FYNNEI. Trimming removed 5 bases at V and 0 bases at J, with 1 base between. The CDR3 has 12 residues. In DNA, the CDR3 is TGTGCCAGCAGTACAACTAATGAAAAACTGTTTTTT. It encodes CASSTTNEKLFF.

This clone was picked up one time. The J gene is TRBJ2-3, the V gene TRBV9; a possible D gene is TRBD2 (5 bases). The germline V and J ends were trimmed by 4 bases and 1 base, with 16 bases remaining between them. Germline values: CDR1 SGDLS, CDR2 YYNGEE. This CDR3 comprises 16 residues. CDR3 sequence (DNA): TGTGCCAGCAGCTCCGATCTAGCAGGCGGCACAGATACGCAGTATTTT. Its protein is CASSSDLAGGTDTQYF.